A selection of T cell receptor beta chains follows, all from one sample in a study of T-cell memory formation after mild COVID-19. A single record per CDR3 protein comes from TCRdb applying MiXCR to the 5' RACE reads. Among 84,000 or so distinct CDR3 sequences listed, about 15% were seen once. Sequences were obtained from PBMCs or a T cell subset sorted from them (not recorded which). These receptor sequences come from an adult woman who had mild COVID-19 (a few samples of this study predate the infection). Cell type and time point are not known. Each CDR3 is given with its conserved first and last residue. D genes are given only for firm matches. For some rows the clone size is stated as once, few or many, or as a class when expanded; others skip it.

clone size: .; D gene: TRBD1; V gene: TRBV29-1; J gene: TRBJ2-1; CDR3 DNA: TGCAGCGTTGATTTGGCAGGGGGCTACAATGAGCAGTTCTTC; CDR3 protein: CSVDLAGGYNEQFF
clone size: .; D gene: .; V gene: TRBV11-2; J gene: TRBJ2-5; CDR3 DNA: TGTGCCAGCAGCTTTGGGGGCGGGGGCTTACAAGAGACCCAGTACTTC; CDR3 protein: CASSFGGGGLQETQYF
clone size: .; D gene: .; V gene: TRBV2; J gene: TRBJ2-7; CDR3 DNA: TGTGCCAGCAGTGTTTTAAGAGAGATCTCCTACGAGCAGTACTTC; CDR3 protein: CASSVLREISYEQYF
clone size: few; D gene: TRBD1; V gene: TRBV12-3/TRBV12-4; J gene: TRBJ2-5; CDR3 DNA: TGTGCCAGCAGGACAGGGTTGAGACAAGAGACCCAGTACTTC; CDR3 protein: CASRTGLRQETQYF
clone size: few; D gene: TRBD2; V gene: TRBV7-2; J gene: TRBJ2-1; CDR3 DNA: TGTGCCAGCAGCTTAACCACTAGCGGGACTAATGAGCAGTTCTTC; CDR3 protein: CASSLTTSGTNEQFF
clone size: .; D gene: TRBD1; V gene: TRBV6-2/TRBV6-3; J gene: TRBJ1-2; CDR3 DNA: TGTGCCAGCAGTTACGACAAACGGACAGGCATGAACTATGGCTACACCTTC; CDR3 protein: CASSYDKRTGMNYGYTF
clone size: .; D gene: TRBD2; V gene: TRBV7-2; J gene: TRBJ2-1; CDR3 DNA: TGTGCCAGCAGCCTCATGGGACTAGCCGGGTACAATGAGCAGTTCTTC; CDR3 protein: CASSLMGLAGYNEQFF
clone size: .; D gene: .; V gene: TRBV20-1; J gene: TRBJ1-4; CDR3 DNA: TGCAGTGCTAGAGAAACGCCAACTAATGAAAAACTGTTTTTT; CDR3 protein: CSARETPTNEKLFF
clone size: .; D gene: .; V gene: TRBV30; J gene: TRBJ1-1; CDR3 DNA: TGTGCCTGGAGCGGGGGCATCGGAGCTTTCTTT; CDR3 protein: CAWSGGIGAFF
clone size: many; D gene: TRBD1; V gene: TRBV9; J gene: TRBJ2-5; CDR3 DNA: TGTGCCAGCAGCGCCTACTTATCGGACAGGGCGGCGGAGACCCAGTACTTC; CDR3 protein: CASSAYLSDRAAETQYF
clone size: .; D gene: .; V gene: TRBV2; J gene: TRBJ2-1; CDR3 DNA: TGTGCCAGCAGCGCCGAAGTCAATGAGCAGTTCTTC; CDR3 protein: CASSAEVNEQFF
clone size: .; D gene: .; V gene: TRBV7-9; J gene: TRBJ2-7; CDR3 DNA: TGTGCCAGCAGCTTAGTGGGCAGGGCATACGAGCAGTACTTC; CDR3 protein: CASSLVGRAYEQYF
clone size: many; D gene: .; V gene: TRBV7-8; J gene: TRBJ1-2; CDR3 DNA: TGTGCCAGCAGCTTGACTTCGTCCCCCTATGGCTACACCTTC; CDR3 protein: CASSLTSSPYGYTF
clone size: few; D gene: .; V gene: TRBV25-1; J gene: TRBJ2-3; CDR3 DNA: TGTGCCAGCAGTGAATTCCTCGCAGATACGCAGTATTTT; CDR3 protein: CASSEFLADTQYF
clone size: few; D gene: .; V gene: TRBV4-1; J gene: TRBJ2-7; CDR3 DNA: TGCGCCAGCAGCCAACCGGGCAGCTACGAGCAGTACTTC; CDR3 protein: CASSQPGSYEQYF
clone size: many; D gene: .; V gene: TRBV5-5; J gene: TRBJ2-7; CDR3 DNA: TGTGCCAGCAGCAGCACCCCAGGGGTACTACGGGAGCAGTACTTC; CDR3 protein: CASSSTPGVLREQYF
clone size: .; D gene: TRBD1; V gene: TRBV5-1; J gene: TRBJ2-1; CDR3 DNA: TGCGCCAGCAGCTTGGGAGGGATACAGGGGATCCACAATGAGAAGTTCTTC; CDR3 protein: CASSLGGIQGIHNEKFF
clone size: .; D gene: .; V gene: TRBV7-9; J gene: TRBJ2-5; CDR3 DNA: TGTGCCAGCAGCTCACAAAAGACTCCGAGGGAGACCCAGTACTTC; CDR3 protein: CASSSQKTPRETQYF
clone size: many; D gene: TRBD2; V gene: TRBV2; J gene: TRBJ2-1; CDR3 DNA: TGTGCCAGCAGTGGCGAGCGGGAGGGGTCCTACAATGAGCAGTTCTTC; CDR3 protein: CASSGEREGSYNEQFF
clone size: .; D gene: TRBD2; V gene: TRBV7-8; J gene: TRBJ2-2; CDR3 DNA: TGTGCCAGCAGGGAACTAGCGGTGAACACCGGGGAGCTGTTTTTT; CDR3 protein: CASRELAVNTGELFF
clone size: few; D gene: .; V gene: TRBV7-9; J gene: TRBJ2-1; CDR3 DNA: TGTGCCAGCAGCTTACCCCAGGGCCAGGGACTGGAAGAGCAGTTCTTC; CDR3 protein: CASSLPQGQGLEEQFF
clone size: .; D gene: .; V gene: TRBV4-1; J gene: TRBJ2-3; CDR3 DNA: TGCGCCAGCAGCCAAACTCGCGGGTACACAGATACGCAGTATTTT; CDR3 protein: CASSQTRGYTDTQYF
clone size: .; D gene: .; V gene: TRBV11-2; J gene: TRBJ1-2; CDR3 DNA: TGTGCCAGCAGCTCCCATTCCTTTGACTACACCTTC; CDR3 protein: CASSSHSFDYTF
clone size: .; D gene: .; V gene: TRBV5-1; J gene: TRBJ2-5; CDR3 DNA: TGCGCCAGCAGCTTATTCCCGGGCAACCAGGAGACCCAGTACTTC; CDR3 protein: CASSLFPGNQETQYF
clone size: few; D gene: .; V gene: TRBV7-9; J gene: TRBJ1-2; CDR3 DNA: TGTGCCAGCAGCTTAGGACAGGTTTATGGCTACACCTTC; CDR3 protein: CASSLGQVYGYTF
clone size: few; D gene: .; V gene: TRBV4-1; J gene: TRBJ2-7; CDR3 DNA: TGCGCCAGCAGCCAAGTGACACCTACCGCCCACGAGCAGTACTTC; CDR3 protein: CASSQVTPTAHEQYF
clone size: once; D gene: TRBD1; V gene: TRBV6-6; J gene: TRBJ1-6; CDR3 DNA: TGTGCCAGTTTGACAGGGAATAATTCACCCCTCCACTTT; CDR3 protein: CASLTGNNSPLHF
clone size: .; D gene: .; V gene: TRBV18; J gene: TRBJ2-7; CDR3 DNA: TGTGCCAGCTCAGAGAGCTCCTACGAGCAGTACTTC; CDR3 protein: CASSESSYEQYF
clone size: few; D gene: TRBD2; V gene: TRBV7-9; J gene: TRBJ2-7; CDR3 DNA: TGTGCCAGCAGTTATAGCACTAGCGGCAACTCCTACGAGCAGTACTTC; CDR3 protein: CASSYSTSGNSYEQYF
clone size: .; D gene: .; V gene: TRBV13; J gene: TRBJ2-7; CDR3 DNA: TGTGCCAGCAGCGCGAAGGGGCCTGAAGGATTCGAGCAGTACTTC; CDR3 protein: CASSAKGPEGFEQYF
clone size: few; D gene: .; V gene: TRBV7-2; J gene: TRBJ2-3; CDR3 DNA: TGTGCCAGCAGCCCGGGGCCCTACACAGATACGCAGTATTTT; CDR3 protein: CASSPGPYTDTQYF
clone size: .; D gene: .; V gene: TRBV9; J gene: TRBJ1-5; CDR3 DNA: TGTGCCAGCAGCGTAGACGGGAATAGCAATCAGCCCCAGCATTTT; CDR3 protein: CASSVDGNSNQPQHF
clone size: few; D gene: .; V gene: TRBV12-3/TRBV12-4; J gene: TRBJ2-7; CDR3 DNA: TGTGCCAGCAGTGTTAAAGGGCACCCTCCCAACGAGCAGTACTTC; CDR3 protein: CASSVKGHPPNEQYF
clone size: few; D gene: TRBD2; V gene: TRBV4-3; J gene: TRBJ2-7; CDR3 DNA: TGCGCCAGCAGCCAAGGGCTAGCGGGAACATACTACGAGCAGTACTTC; CDR3 protein: CASSQGLAGTYYEQYF
clone size: .; D gene: .; V gene: TRBV6-2/TRBV6-3; J gene: TRBJ1-1; CDR3 DNA: TGTGCCAGCAACGGACTGTCTTACGGTACTGAAGCTTTCTTT; CDR3 protein: CASNGLSYGTEAFF
clone size: .; D gene: .; V gene: TRBV9; J gene: TRBJ2-1; CDR3 DNA: TGTGCCAGCAGCGTAGAATCAGTAAATGAGCAGTTCTTC; CDR3 protein: CASSVESVNEQFF